These T cell receptor beta chains were read from a single sample in a study of shared clonotypes between healthy human individuals. Only in-frame clones appear in the TCRdb table, and some are missing; sequencing was by immunoSEQ multiplex PCR. Seen here are some 1 million clones, about three quarters observed once, and the top ten hold 1.2% to 1.5%. The sequenced sample was memory CD4+ T cells sorted from blood. These TCRs come from a man younger than 30 in good health. Both conserved end residues are part of each CDR3. D genes are given only for firm matches.

D	V	J	CDR3
TRBD1	TRBV6-5	TRBJ1-2	CASSPGQTNYGYTF
TRBD1	TRBV5-1	TRBJ1-3	CASSEGGAGNTIYF
-	TRBV10-3	TRBJ2-3	CAISDNPPRGTDTQYF
TRBD1	TRBV9	TRBJ2-7	CASSVTGYDEQYF
TRBD1	TRBV2	TRBJ2-1	CASRKGAGNEQFF
-	TRBV27	TRBJ1-5	CASSKTDARQPQHF
-	TRBV7-9	TRBJ2-7	CASSLGDHVSYEQYF
TRBD2	TRBV5-1	TRBJ2-7	CASSFHAGAYEQYF
TRBD1	TRBV4-1	TRBJ1-2	CASSQDLTTGASYGYTF
-	TRBV2	TRBJ2-2	CASSARGTPNTGELFF
TRBD2	TRBV5-4	TRBJ2-7	CASSWTSGYEQYF
-	TRBV5-1	TRBJ1-3	CASSYGDAGNTIYF
-	TRBV5-1	TRBJ2-1	CASSLGWGDEQFF
-	TRBV7-2	TRBJ1-6	CASSLDWGSPLHF
-	TRBV7-2	TRBJ1-4	CASSTQSATNEKLFF
-	TRBV29-1	TRBJ2-7	CSVDRGSMGAGQYF
-	TRBV4-1	TRBJ1-2	CASSQVSTGTHYGYTF
TRBD2	TRBV30	TRBJ2-6	CAWSVGGTRNVLTF
-	TRBV30	TRBJ2-7	CAWSVGGLSYEQYF